The 6 T cell receptor beta chains given below trace back to one sample, sequenced in a study of breast tumors, draining lymph nodes, adjacent tissues. TCRdb ran MiXCR on the multiplex PCR reads and lists one entry per CDR3 protein. The sample lists approximately 23,000 distinct CDR3 sequences, 68% seen once, with less than 25% in the top ten. The sample consisted of tumor-adjacent breast tissue. All receptors derive from a female donor with breast cancer. Some clones in this sample may be carry-over from other donors' samples.

This clonotype was observed a handful of times. The chain is built from TRBV5-4 and TRBJ2-5; D possibly corresponds to TRBD2 (6 bases). Per germline, CDR1 SGHNT and CDR2 YYREEE (reference sequence). This CDR3 has 15 amino acids. Between the trimmed V and J ends, which lost 4 bases and 5 bases, there was a span of 18 bases. Here the CDR3 DNA reads TGTGCCAGCAGCCCGGGGGACGGAGGAGAGGAGACCCAGTACTTC. Its protein product is CASSPGDGGEETQYF.

In DNA form, the CDR3 reads TGTGCCAGCAGCCAGGTAAAAGCGGGTACGCAGTATTTT. This sequence encodes CASSQVKAGTQYF. The V call is TRBV3-1, the J call TRBJ2-3, with TRBD2 as a possible D gene (6 bases). CDR3 length: 13 amino acids. V was trimmed by 3 bases and J by 8 bases, leaving 12 bases between them. Germline V gene sequence: CDR1 LGHDT, CDR2 YNNKEL (reference sequence).

This clonotype came up once. This rearrangement joins TRBV5-6 to TRBJ2-7; TRBD1 might be the D (6 bases). Germline V gene data show CDR1 as SGHDT and CDR2 as YYEEEE. The germline V and J ends were trimmed by 6 bases and 4 bases, with 17 bases remaining between them. CDR3 length equals 14 residues. CDR3 in DNA: TGTGCCAGCACTGAACGAGGGGGTCCGTACGAGCAGTACTTC. The encoded protein is CASTERGGPYEQYF.

This clonotype was seen many times. The CDR3 here is CASSVGGTENQPQHF. CDR3 DNA sequence: TGTGCCAGCAGCGTCGGAGGGACGGAGAATCAGCCCCAGCATTTT. The genes are TRBV9 and TRBJ1-5; possibly TRBD1 for D (5 bases). Germline lookup yields CDR1 SGDLS and CDR2 YYNGEE. Trimming took 2 bases from V and 4 from J, leaving 13 bases between them. This CDR3 has 15 amino acids.

This sequence joins TRBV7-9 and TRBJ1-2; D unclear. The CDR3 loop spans 14 amino acids. The V end was cut by 9 bases, the J end by 4 bases, with 18 bases between. From germline, CDR1 is SEHNR and CDR2 FQNEAQ (reference sequence). In DNA, the CDR3 is TGTGCCAGTCAAGGCGACGGACCATTCTATGGCTACACCTTC. The encoded protein is CASQGDGPFYGYTF. Complete variable domain (other parts from reference TRBV7-9 and TRBJ1-2): DTGVSQNPRHKITKRGQNVTFRCDPISEHNRLYWYRQTLGQGPEFLTYFQNEAQLEKSRLLSDRFSAERPKGSFSTLEIQRTEQGDSAMYLCASQGDGPFYGYTFGSGTRLTVV.

The rearrangement uses TRBV11-1 and TRBJ2-5; 11 bases agree with TRBD1. CDR3 size: 16 residues. Losses at the gene ends were 5 bases for V and 0 bases for J; bases not matched to a gene: 5. CDR1 and CDR2 (germline): SGHAT, FQDESV (reference sequence). CDR3 sequence: CASSVGTGGYQETQYF. For the CDR3, the DNA is TGTGCCAGCAGCGTGGGGACAGGGGGTTACCAAGAGACCCAGTACTTC.